One T cell receptor beta chain is described in this entry. Generated by immunoSEQ multiplex PCR, the TCRdb table keeps only in-frame clones and is missing some. The sample gives just over 70,000 clones, around 90% of which show up once; around 8% is in the top ten. These data originate in a study of blood T cell repertoires in COVID-19. This CDR3 comprises 17 residues. Germline loops: CDR1 LGHNT, CDR2 FRNRAP. J lost 5 bases, V lost 6 bases, and 10 bases had no gene match. This clonotype originated in a human donor in a cohort sampled during active COVID-19. The chain carries TRBV12-5 and TRBJ2-2; 12 positions agree with TRBD2. Material: peripheral blood. Here the CDR3 reads CASGPRLAGAGTGELFF. The CDR3 region has the DNA TGTGCTAGTGGGCCAAGACTAGCGGGGGCCGGGACCGGGGAGCTGTTTTTT.